These 8 T cell receptor beta chains came from one sample sequenced in a study of CXCR3-negative and CXCR3-positive naive CD8 T cells. General observations from the study: CXCR3-positive naive cells carried more hydrophobic TRB CDR3s than CXCR3-negative ones.

The TRB libraries of cDNA were built by UMI-labeled 5' RACE. TCRdb re-called the 5' RACE reads and gives one entry per CDR3 protein, without DNA. Recorded here are roughly 100,000 distinct CDR3 sequences; the top ten clones represent 0.35% to 0.4%. These receptors have no known antigen. Sequenced input: naive CXCR3+ CD8+ T cells from blood. The subset was: CD45RO-CCR7+CD27+CD95- naive CD8+ T cells expressing CXCR3 (TNR3+). The receptors shown here come from a human donor in good health. Some clones in this sample may be carry-over from other donors' samples.

V gene TRBV5-1 combines with J gene TRBJ2-2; TCRdb returns TRBD2, unconfirmable since there is no DNA. The CDR3 runs to 21 residues. CDR1 and CDR2 (germline): SGHRS, YFSETQ. This chain's CDR3 is CASSRPWASGRETLNTGELFF. The full variable domain, completed using reference TRBV5-1 and TRBJ2-2, is KAGVTQTPRYLIKTRGQQVTLSCSPISGHRSVSWYQQTPGQGLQFLFEYFSETQRNKGNFPGRFSGRQFSNSRSEMNVSTLELGDSALYLCASSRPWASGRETLNTGELFFGEGSRLTVL.

This rearrangement joins TRBV12-3 or TRBV12-4 to TRBJ1-4; the TRBD1 assignment by TCRdb is unverifiable without DNA. This CDR3 has 14 amino acids. The CDR3 sequence is CASSLEGTDEKLFF.

The CDR3 here is CASSPWMAEAFF. The V gene is TRBV7-9, the J gene TRBJ1-1. The CDR3 has 12 amino acids. Germline V CDR1 and CDR2: SEHNR, FQNEAQ (reference sequence).

V usage is TRBV10-3 and J usage is TRBJ2-2. This CDR3 comprises 11 residues. The germline gives CDR1 ENHRY, CDR2 SYGVKD. The CDR3 reads CAIGDYGELFF.

The chain is built from TRBV7-2 and TRBJ2-1; TCRdb returns TRBD2, unconfirmable since there is no DNA. The CDR3 runs 18 residues. The germline V gene encodes CDR1 SGHTA and CDR2 FQGNSA. CDR3 residues: CASSPTRLAGGSYNEQFF.

V is TRBV7-9 and J is TRBJ2-7; TCRdb outputs TRBD2, but without DNA this stays unchecked. Looked up from germline, CDR1 is SEHNR and CDR2 is FQNEAQ (reference sequence). The CDR3 is made up of 15 amino acids. CDR3: CASSLGAGESYEQYF.

The gene calls are TRBV29-1 and TRBJ2-7; the D call from TCRdb, TRBD1, cannot be confirmed without DNA. The CDR3 covers 15 residues. Germline V lookup: CDR1 SQVTM, CDR2 ANQGSEA. This CDR3 is CSVAGGPDRVVEQYF.

The chain is built from TRBV14 and TRBJ2-2. CDR1 is SGHDN and CDR2 is FVKESK in the germline V gene. The CDR3 loop spans 12 amino acids. The CDR3: CASNFESGELFF.